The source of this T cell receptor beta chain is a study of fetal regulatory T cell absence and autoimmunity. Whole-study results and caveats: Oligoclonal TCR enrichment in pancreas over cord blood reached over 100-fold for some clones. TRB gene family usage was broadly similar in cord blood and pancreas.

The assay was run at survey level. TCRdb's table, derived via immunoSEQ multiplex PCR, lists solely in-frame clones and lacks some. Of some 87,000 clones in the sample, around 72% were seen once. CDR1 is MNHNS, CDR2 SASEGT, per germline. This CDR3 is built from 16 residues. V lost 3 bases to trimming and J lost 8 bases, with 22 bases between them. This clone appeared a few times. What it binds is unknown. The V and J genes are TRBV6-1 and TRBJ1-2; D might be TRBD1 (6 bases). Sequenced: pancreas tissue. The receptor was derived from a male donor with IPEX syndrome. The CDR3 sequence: CASSDRGPTRIRGYTF. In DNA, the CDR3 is TGTGCCAGCAGTGATCGGGGGCCGACCCGTATTCGAGGCTACACCTTC.